A single sample gave rise to the 28 T cell receptor beta chains below, sequenced in a study of beta chain features in type 1 diabetes. These receptors' targets are unknown. Reverse transcribing all isolated RNA meant expressed TCRB transcripts were sequenced. Produced via immunoSEQ multiplex PCR; TCRdb's table is partial and in-frame only. The data contain around 340,000 clones, roughly a tenth of them singletons. Study results and caveats: TCRB CDR3s from Type 1 diabetes patients were moderately but significantly shorter in all four CD4+ subsets.

Sequenced material: central memory CD4+ T cells from blood. Receptor source: a man between 25 and 39 years old with type 1 diabetes.

In its sample, this clone was seen many times. The chain combines TRBV14 with TRBJ2-1; 8 nucleotides align to TRBD2. The CDR3 covers 16 residues. Trimming took 3 bases from V and 0 from J; bases not matched to a gene: 4. Germline loops: CDR1 SGHDN, CDR2 FVKESK. The CDR3 coding sequence is TGTGCCAGCAGCCACCGGGGGGGGAACTCCTACAATGAGCAGTTCTTC. Residues: CASSHRGGNSYNEQFF. Looking up the rest from reference TRBV14 and TRBJ2-1 gives the full variable domain: EAGVTQFPSHSVIEKGQTVTLRCDPISGHDNLYWYRRVMGKEIKFLLHFVKESKQDESGMPNNRFLAERTGGTYSTLKVQPAELEDSGVYFCASSHRGGNSYNEQFFGPGTRLTVL.

This clone was observed a handful of times. This chain uses TRBV2 with TRBJ2-5; the D call may be TRBD1 or TRBD2 (5 bases each). The germline gives CDR1 SNHLY, CDR2 FYNNEI. The V and J ends lost 6 bases and 6 bases respectively, with 20 bases between them. This CDR3 region has 15 residues. Here the CDR3 DNA reads TGTGCCAGCAGCCAACACTCTGATAGGGGACAGACCCAGTACTTC. It is translated as CASSQHSDRGQTQYF.

This clone turned up a few times. V usage is TRBV7-2 and J usage is TRBJ2-2; possible D gene TRBD2, 6 bases. The CDR3 spans 15 residues. With 3 bases removed from V and 5 bases from J, the gap between germline ends came to 13 bases. Per germline, CDR1 SGHTA and CDR2 FQGNSA. The CDR3 region is CASSLGGVGTGELFF. Here the CDR3 DNA reads TGTGCCAGCAGCTTGGGCGGGGTAGGGACCGGGGAGCTGTTTTTT.

As DNA, the CDR3 is TGTGCCAGCTTCGCTCGGGATTTGTACGAGCAGTACTTC. Encoded protein: CASFARDLYEQYF. V gene TRBV28 combines with J gene TRBJ2-7; tentative D call: TRBD2 (5 bases). The CDR3 has 13 residues. CDR1 and CDR2 from the germline V gene are MDHEN and SYDVKM. The V end was cut by 8 bases, the J end by 4 bases, with 15 bases between.

This clone has only a few counts. This chain joins TRBV29-1 and TRBJ2-2, with 9 nucleotides matching TRBD2. V dropped 6 bases and J dropped 3; count of bases not matched to a gene: 5. Germline CDR1 reads SQVTM; CDR2 reads ANQGSEA. The CDR3 spans 14 residues. CDR3 DNA sequence: TGCAGCGTCGATAGCGGGAGTTACACCGGGGAGCTGTTTTTT. Encoded protein: CSVDSGSYTGELFF.

This clone was recorded many times. The rearrangement uses TRBV4-3 and TRBJ1-6; D might be TRBD1 (6 bases). This CDR3 comprises 15 residues. In germline, CDR1 is LGHNA, CDR2 YSLEER. Trimming took 3 bases from V and 8 from J, leaving 14 bases between them. CDR3 protein: CASSQGQGLHSPLHF. CDR3 nucleotide sequence: TGCGCCAGCAGCCAGGGGCAGGGGCTTCATTCACCCCTCCACTTT.

Here the CDR3 DNA reads TGTGCCAGCAGCCTCGATCGGTTGACCCCCAGGTACTTC. Protein: CASSLDRLTPRYF. The chain combines TRBV11-3 with TRBJ2-5; D is unresolved. Germline CDR1 reads SGHNT; CDR2 reads YENEEA. The CDR3 sequence is 13 residues long. V lost 5 bases, J lost 13 bases, and 20 bases lay in between.

This sequence joins TRBV7-2 and TRBJ2-2, with TRBD1 as a possible D gene (6 bases). This CDR3 region has 16 residues. V was clipped by 6 bases and J by 6 bases, with 20 bases between them. The germline V gene encodes CDR1 SGHTA and CDR2 FQGNSA. CDR3 protein: CASSPNRVGSAGELFF. Here the CDR3 DNA reads TGTGCCAGCAGTCCCAACAGGGTTGGGAGCGCCGGGGAGCTGTTTTTT.

This clone has only a few counts. The chain is built from TRBV10-3 and TRBJ1-1; the D is unclear. Trimming took 6 bases from V and 1 from J, leaving 12 bases between them. CDR1 ENHRY and CDR2 SYGVKD come from the germline V gene. The CDR3 runs 14 residues. For the CDR3, the DNA is TGTGCCATCAGCGGCCGGGATCAGAACACTGAAGCTTTCTTT. It translates to CAISGRDQNTEAFF.

This chain links TRBV28 with TRBJ1-2, with TRBD1 as a possible D gene (5 bases). The V and J ends lost 5 bases and 4 bases respectively, with 11 bases between them. The CDR3 length is 13 residues. Germline CDR1 and CDR2: MDHEN and SYDVKM. Written as DNA, the CDR3 is TGTGCCAGCAGTGGGGGACGGACCTATGGCTACACCTTC. Translated: CASSGGRTYGYTF.

The rearrangement joins TRBV10-3 to TRBJ2-5; weak D call: TRBD1 (5 bases). Trimming shortened V by 2 bases and J by 4 bases, and 11 bases separated the two germline ends. CDR1 is ENHRY, CDR2 SYGVKD, per germline. This CDR3 is 14 amino acids long. As DNA, the CDR3 is TGTGCCATCAGTGAGATGGGCAGGGTAGAGACCCAGTACTTC. Its translation: CAISEMGRVETQYF.

A few counts support this clone. This chain joins TRBV28 and TRBJ1-4; TRBD1 is a possible D gene (6 bases). The V gene's germline CDR1 is MDHEN and CDR2 SYDVKM. V shed 6 bases and J shed 5 bases, with 13 bases lying between them. The CDR3 has 14 residues. In DNA form, the CDR3 reads TGTGCCAGCAGAAGAGGGGGGGGAAATGAAAAACTGTTTTTT. Translated: CASRRGGGNEKLFF.

This clone was counted a few times. The chain recombines TRBV5-4 with TRBJ1-6; D not certain. Germline V gives CDR1 SGHNT, CDR2 YYREEE (reference sequence). The germline V and J ends were trimmed by 0 bases and 10 bases, with 11 bases remaining between them. The CDR3 length is 14 residues. The CDR3 loop is CASSLDPQNSPLHF. CDR3 bases: TGTGCCAGCAGCTTGGACCCTCAAAACTCACCCCTCCACTTT.

Details on this clone: The same CDR3 can be traced to other DNA sequences in this sample. The V call is TRBV10-3, the J call TRBJ2-5; 7 nucleotides agree with TRBD1. The CDR3 is 15 residues long. With 2 bases clipped from V and 2 bases from J, the junction kept 5 bases outside the gene matches. Germline V gives CDR1 ENHRY, CDR2 SYGVKD. The CDR3 sequence: CAISESRDSQETQYF. CDR3 in DNA: TGTGCCATCAGTGAGAGCCGGGACAGTCAAGAGACCCAGTACTTC.

This chain uses TRBV7-2 with TRBJ1-4; 7 bases align to TRBD1. This CDR3 has 15 residues. V dropped 4 bases and J dropped 3; count of bases not matched to a gene: 5. Germline CDR1 and CDR2: SGHTA and FQGNSA. In DNA form, the CDR3 reads TGTGCCAGCAGCTCCGGGGACAGCTCTAATGAAAAACTGTTTTTT. Protein: CASSSGDSSNEKLFF. Filled out from reference TRBV7-2 and TRBJ1-4, the complete variable domain reads GAGVSQSPSNKVTEKGKDVELRCDPISGHTALYWYRQSLGQGLEFLIYFQGNSAPDKSGLPSDRFSAERTGGSVSTLTIQRTQQEDSAVYLCASSSGDSSNEKLFFGSGTQLSVL.

The gene calls are TRBV10-3 and TRBJ2-1; 13 nucleotides align to TRBD2. Germline V gene data show CDR1 as ENHRY and CDR2 as SYGVKD. This CDR3 spans 16 amino acids. Unmatched junction bases numbered 6, after V lost 6 bases and J lost 4 bases. CDR3 residues: CAIRAGTSGEYNEQFF. The CDR3 DNA reads as TGTGCCATCAGAGCCGGGACTAGCGGGGAATACAATGAGCAGTTCTTC.

There are a few counts of this clone. The genes are TRBV5-1 and TRBJ1-1, with D perhaps TRBD1 (6 bases). Trimming removed 3 bases at V and 2 bases at J, with 17 bases between. Germline V lookup: CDR1 SGHRS, CDR2 YFSETQ. The CDR3 covers 16 residues. CDR3 amino acids: CASSYATGTPNTEAFF. The CDR3 DNA is TGCGCCAGCAGCTATGCGACCGGGACACCAAACACTGAAGCTTTCTTT.

The rearrangement links TRBV7-2 to TRBJ1-4, with D possibly TRBD1 on 5 matching bases. Trimming took off 7 bases at V and 6 bases at J, with 18 bases between the two ends. This CDR3 region has 15 residues. Per the germline V gene, CDR1 is SGHTA and CDR2 is FQGNSA. DNA of the CDR3: TGTGCCAGCACCCCTTCGGGGACGGGGCATGAAAAACTGTTTTTT. The encoded protein is CASTPSGTGHEKLFF.

CDR3 in DNA: TGTGCCAGCTCACCACTTGTGGCGGGCCAAGAGACCCAGTACTTC. Its protein is CASSPLVAGQETQYF. This chain uses TRBV18 with TRBJ2-5; weak D call: TRBD2 (5 bases). Trimming took 1 base from V and 1 from J, leaving 10 bases between them. The CDR3 extends over 15 amino acids. The V gene's germline CDR1 is KGHSH and CDR2 LQKENI.

Ten or more counts support this clone. V is TRBV7-2 and J is TRBJ2-3; a weak D match, TRBD2 (5 bases). CDR3 length: 14 residues. Between the trimmed V and J ends, which lost 5 bases and 1 base, there was a span of 10 bases. CDR1 is SGHTA, CDR2 FQGNSA, per germline. CDR3 bases: TGTGCCAGCAGCCCCGACGGGGGCACAGATACGCAGTATTTT. Amino acids: CASSPDGGTDTQYF.

The chain employs TRBV11-2 and TRBJ1-3; D gene uncertain. CDR1 is SGHAT, CDR2 FQNNGV, per germline. This CDR3 is 14 amino acids long. Trimming cost V 5 bases and J 0 bases, with 8 bases left between them. The CDR3 sequence is CASSQTGSGNTIYF. The CDR3 coding sequence is TGTGCCAGCAGCCAGACGGGCTCTGGAAACACCATATATTTT.

The chain has TRBV5-1 and TRBJ1-1; D gene unclear. This CDR3 has 14 residues. The germline V and J ends were trimmed by 3 bases and 1 base, with 10 bases remaining between them. Germline V gene data show CDR1 as SGHRS and CDR2 as YFSETQ. CDR3 in amino acids: CASSWTASNTEAFF. CDR3 nucleotide sequence: TGCGCCAGCAGCTGGACGGCTTCGAACACTGAAGCTTTCTTT.

There are a few counts of this clone. The chain links TRBV6-5 to TRBJ1-2, with 7 bases aligning to TRBD1. Germline V gene data show CDR1 as MNHEY and CDR2 as SVGAGI. The CDR3 has 15 residues. Unmatched junction bases numbered 9, after V lost 3 bases and J lost 5 bases. This CDR3 reads CASSYQLRGEYGYTF. The DNA of the CDR3 is TGTGCCAGCAGTTATCAACTCAGGGGGGAGTATGGCTACACCTTC.

This clone occurred once. The junction does not match germline at one end; this may be a read error. The V and J genes are TRBV7-9 and TRBJ2-5; TRBD2 matches 10 bases. The CDR3 is made up of 16 amino acids. The V gene's germline CDR1 is SEHNR and CDR2 FQNEAQ (reference sequence). The CDR3 DNA reads as TGCGCCAGCAGCCAGGCCATAGCGGGGGGCCAAGAGACCCAGTACTTC. Its protein product is CASSQAIAGGQETQYF.

This chain connects TRBV7-2 to TRBJ2-7; 7 nucleotides agree with TRBD2. Germline V gene lookup returns CDR1 SGHTA and CDR2 FQGNSA. Losses at the gene ends were 5 bases for V and 4 bases for J; bases not matched to a gene: 8. The CDR3 extends over 14 amino acids. In nucleotides, the CDR3 is TGTGCCAGCAGCCCTGGGACTACGGAATACGAGCAGTACTTC. This codes for CASSPGTTEYEQYF.

This clone was counted between two and nine times. J is TRBJ2-3 and V is TRBV18, with TRBD1 matching 7 bases. Trimming at V came to 3 bases and at J to 6 bases, leaving 3 bases not matched to a gene. CDR1 and CDR2 (germline): KGHSH, LQKENI. The CDR3 totals 13 residues. The CDR3 sequence is CASSPTGSDTQYF. CDR3 sequence (DNA): TGTGCCAGCTCACCGACAGGGAGTGATACGCAGTATTTT.

The chain combines TRBV7-2 with TRBJ2-5; no firm D call. Germline V gives CDR1 SGHTA, CDR2 FQGNSA. V gave up 4 bases and J gave up 4 bases, with 13 bases separating them. This CDR3 has 14 amino acids. The CDR3 bases are TGTGCCAGCAGCTCGATCGACCGTCCAGAGACCCAGTACTTC. Residues: CASSSIDRPETQYF.

This clone has just a few counts. The chain employs TRBV11-2 and TRBJ2-5; 10 bases fit TRBD2. Germline assignment: CDR1 SGHAT and CDR2 FQNNGV. The ends lost 5 bases at V and 2 bases at J; junction bases unmatched: 5. The CDR3 runs 15 residues. CDR3 sequence (DNA): TGTGCCAGCAGCCCTCAAGCGGGGGGGCAAGAGACCCAGTACTTC. This translates into CASSPQAGGQETQYF.